The clone carrying this T cell receptor beta chain showed up just a few times. The identical CDR3 is also encoded by other nucleotide sequences in the sample. The CDR3 spans 14 residues. Germline lookup yields CDR1 LGHNA and CDR2 YSLEER. V gave up 0 bases and J gave up 5 bases, with 10 bases separating them. The data derive from a study of blood T cell repertoires in COVID-19. Sequencing was performed with immunoSEQ multiplex PCR; in TCRdb, only in-frame clones are kept and a portion is missing. The sample comprises 130,000 or so clones, around four fifths of which are singletons, and 5.5% to 6% rests with the top ten.

The TCR comes from a man aged 80 or over with active or convalescent COVID-19. The sample was peripheral blood. The rearrangement uses TRBV4-3 and TRBJ1-2, with D possibly matching TRBD1 (6 bases). In nucleotides, the CDR3 is TGCGCCAGCAGCCAAGACGCGGGGGCTTATGGCTACACCTTC. Translating gives CASSQDAGAYGYTF.